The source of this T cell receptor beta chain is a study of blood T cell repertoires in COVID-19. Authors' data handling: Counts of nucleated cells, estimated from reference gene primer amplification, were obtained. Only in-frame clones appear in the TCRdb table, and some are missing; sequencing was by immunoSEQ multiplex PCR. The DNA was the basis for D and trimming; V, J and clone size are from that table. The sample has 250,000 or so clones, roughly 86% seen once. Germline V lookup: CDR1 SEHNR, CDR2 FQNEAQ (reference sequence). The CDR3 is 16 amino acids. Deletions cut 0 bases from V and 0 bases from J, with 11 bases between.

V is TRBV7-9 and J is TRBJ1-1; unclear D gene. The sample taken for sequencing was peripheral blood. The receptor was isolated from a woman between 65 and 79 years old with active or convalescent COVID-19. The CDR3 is CASSLAGIGMNTEAFF. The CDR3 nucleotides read TGTGCCAGCAGCTTAGCTGGGATCGGGATGAACACTGAAGCTTTCTTT.